These 25 T cell receptor beta chains originate from one sample sequenced in a study of PD-1 blockade in classical Hodgkin lymphoma. Time point defined: cycle 4 day 1 (C4D1), after 6 weeks of nivolumab. Each of the patients experienced relapse following autologous stem cell transplantation, and their brentuximab vedotin exposure differed. Libraries were prepared by immunoSEQ multiplex PCR; TCRdb keeps only in-frame clonotypes and omits some of them. Among 35,000 to 50,000 clones, about 70% were seen once, and the ten largest hold about 3.4%. Sequences were derived from peripheral blood mononuclear cells (PBMCs), sampled before the fourth cycle of nivolumab. The receptor source for this set is a human donor with classical Hodgkin lymphoma.

J is TRBJ1-2 and V is TRBV9; a possible D gene is TRBD1 (6 bases). This CDR3 region has 14 residues. Germline lookup yields CDR1 SGDLS and CDR2 YYNGEE. Trimming stripped 6 bases from V and 4 bases from J, with 16 bases between. CDR3 nucleotides: TGTGCCAGCACCGTCGGGGACACTAGCTATGGCTACACCTTC. Residues: CASTVGDTSYGYTF.

The rearrangement links TRBV19 to TRBJ2-7, with TRBD2 as a possible D gene (6 bases). V was trimmed by 4 bases and J by 5 bases, leaving 18 bases between them. Germline CDR1 LNHDA, CDR2 SQIVND (reference sequence). CDR3 size: 15 residues. CDR3 in amino acids: CASSTPGERVHEQYF. The CDR3 DNA sequence: TGTGCCAGTAGTACCCCGGGAGAGCGGGTCCACGAGCAGTACTTC.

The chain is built from TRBV6-5 and TRBJ2-7, with D uncertain. Germline V lookup: CDR1 MNHEY, CDR2 SVGAGI. V lost 5 bases to trimming and J lost 3 bases, with 14 bases between them. The CDR3 extends over 14 amino acids. The CDR3 reads CASSRYGRLYEQYF. CDR3 nucleotides: TGTGCCAGCAGTCGCTACGGACGCCTCTACGAGCAGTACTTC.

The chain couples TRBV19 to TRBJ1-2; no clear D gene. V was pared by 3 bases and J by 4 bases, with 15 bases between. CDR1 is LNHDA, CDR2 SQIVND, per germline (reference sequence). There are 15 residues in the CDR3. CDR3 DNA sequence: TGTGCCAGTAGTATTCTTGTTGGGGTCGGCTATGGCTACACCTTC. Translating gives CASSILVGVGYGYTF.

The chain combines TRBV11-2 with TRBJ1-4, with D uncertain. The V end lost 5 bases, the J end lost 7 bases, and 23 bases lay between the germline ends. CDR1 and CDR2 (germline): SGHAT, FQNNGV. The CDR3 is 17 residues long. In nucleotides, the CDR3 is TGTGCCAGCAGCCCCCCCGTCAGGTCAAGGGCCCCTGAAAAACTGTTTTTT. Protein sequence: CASSPPVRSRAPEKLFF.

The V gene is TRBV5-1, the J gene TRBJ1-2, with D unresolved. V was trimmed by 3 bases and J by 0 bases, leaving 18 bases between them. This CDR3 contains 17 residues. CDR1 and CDR2 from the germline V gene are SGHRS and YFSETQ. The CDR3 region is CASSSRGDPGTNYGYTF. The CDR3 nucleotides read TGCGCCAGCAGCTCGCGTGGGGATCCCGGCACTAACTATGGCTACACCTTC.

The gene calls are TRBV6-5 and TRBJ1-6, with D maybe TRBD1 (6 bases). The CDR3 is made up of 15 amino acids. V was pared by 2 bases and J by 5 bases, with 10 bases between. Germline CDR1 is MNHEY and CDR2 is SVGAGI. This chain's CDR3 is CASSYLDRDNSPLHF. The CDR3 DNA reads TGTGCCAGCAGTTACCTGGACAGAGATAATTCACCCCTCCACTTT.

CDR3 in amino acids: CASSQGLRLNEKLFF. CDR3 nucleotide sequence: TGCGCCAGCAGCCAAGGATTACGGCTTAATGAAAAACTGTTTTTT. The chain is built from TRBV4-3 and TRBJ1-4; D is unresolved. This CDR3 is 15 amino acids long. Trimming cost V 1 base and J 4 bases, with 10 bases left between them. Germline CDR1 and CDR2: LGHNA and YSLEER.

The rearrangement links TRBV6-1 to TRBJ2-3; D is uncertain. Per the germline V gene, CDR1 is MNHNS and CDR2 is SASEGT. V shed 2 bases and J shed 2 bases, with 11 bases lying between them. This CDR3 is built from 15 residues. The CDR3 DNA reads TGTGCCAGCAGTGAATCGGGTACCACCACAGATACGCAGTATTTT. Residues: CASSESGTTTDTQYF.

The V gene is TRBV7-2, the J gene TRBJ2-1, with 10 bases that match TRBD1. V lost 5 bases, J lost 9 bases, and 10 bases stayed unmatched. Germline CDR1 SGHTA, CDR2 FQGNSA. The length of the CDR3 is 15 residues. CDR3 coding DNA: TGTGCCAGCAGCCCTGGACAGGGGGGAATCGGTGAGCAGTTCTTC. This encodes CASSPGQGGIGEQFF. The full variable domain, with the rest looked up from reference TRBV7-2 and TRBJ2-1, is GAGVSQSPSNKVTEKGKDVELRCDPISGHTALYWYRQSLGQGLEFLIYFQGNSAPDKSGLPSDRFSAERTGGSVSTLTIQRTQQEDSAVYLCASSPGQGGIGEQFFGPGTRLTVL.

V gene TRBV4-3 combines with J gene TRBJ2-1; D is unclear. The V gene lost 1 base and the J gene lost 5 bases, with 12 bases spanning the gap. The CDR3 runs 15 residues. Germline-derived CDR1 and CDR2 are LGHNA and YSLEER. This chain's CDR3 is CASSQVMVGHNEQFF. CDR3 DNA sequence: TGCGCCAGCAGCCAAGTCATGGTGGGCCACAATGAGCAGTTCTTC.

By share, this clone ranks as medium-sized. The J gene is TRBJ2-3, the V gene TRBV4-2; 7 nucleotides match TRBD2. V trimming: 0 bases; J trimming: 8 bases; junction bases outside the gene matches: 2. This CDR3 is 13 amino acids long. Germline V gives CDR1 LGHNA, CDR2 YNFKEQ. The DNA for the CDR3 is TGTGCCAGCAGCCAAGAGGGGGGGACTACGCAGTATTTT. It encodes CASSQEGGTTQYF.

This chain uses TRBV19 with TRBJ2-5; tentatively, D is TRBD1 (5 bases). V gave up 4 bases and J gave up 3 bases, with 18 bases separating them. This CDR3 is 16 amino acids long. In germline, CDR1 is LNHDA, CDR2 SQIVND (reference sequence). The CDR3 sequence is CASSTLTATTKETQYF. CDR3 nucleotides: TGTGCCAGTAGTACCCTGACAGCAACGACAAAAGAGACCCAGTACTTC.

The CDR3: CASSQAGRGGEAFF. The CDR3 DNA sequence: TGCGCCAGCAGCCAAGCGGGCAGGGGAGGTGAAGCTTTCTTT. The V gene is TRBV4-1, the J gene TRBJ1-1; D is possibly TRBD1 (6 bases). V lost 1 base and J lost 7, with 13 bases in between. The germline V gene encodes CDR1 MGHRA and CDR2 YSYEKL. The CDR3 is 14 amino acids.

In this sample, this clone turned up a few times. This sequence joins TRBV6-6 and TRBJ1-6, with D possibly TRBD1 on 5 matching bases. The CDR3 consists of 16 residues. Germline V gives CDR1 MNHNY, CDR2 SVGAGI (reference sequence). V shed 6 bases and J shed 6 bases, with 18 bases lying between them. The CDR3 protein is CASSPRDLRSNSPLHF. Written as DNA, the CDR3 is TGTGCCAGCAGCCCCCGGGACCTCCGTAGTAATTCACCCCTCCACTTT.

In DNA form, the CDR3 reads TGCGCCAGCAGCTCCGGGACAGAATCTGGAAACACCATATATTTT. Amino acids: CASSSGTESGNTIYF. The V gene is TRBV5-1, the J gene TRBJ1-3; 7 nucleotides agree with TRBD1. This CDR3 region has 15 residues. Losses at the gene ends were 3 bases for V and 1 base for J; bases not matched to a gene: 4. Germline CDR1 and CDR2: SGHRS and YFSETQ. The full variable domain, completed using reference TRBV5-1 and TRBJ1-3, is KAGVTQTPRYLIKTRGQQVTLSCSPISGHRSVSWYQQTPGQGLQFLFEYFSETQRNKGNFPGRFSGRQFSNSRSEMNVSTLELGDSALYLCASSSGTESGNTIYFGEGSWLTVV.

This clone has a single count. CDR3 nucleotides: TGTGCCAGCAGCGGGGACAGGGTTGCTGGCTACACCTTC. This gives the protein CASSGDRVAGYTF. This rearrangement joins TRBV9 to TRBJ1-2; 9 bases fit TRBD1. The germline gives CDR1 SGDLS, CDR2 YYNGEE. The CDR3 spans 13 residues. The junction had 4 bases not matched to a gene; V was cut back by 3 bases and J by 7 bases.

The chain uses TRBV6-1 and TRBJ1-6, with D possibly TRBD1 on 6 matching bases. Germline CDR1 reads MNHNS; CDR2 reads SASEGT. The CDR3 is 14 residues long. The V gene lost 7 bases and the J gene lost 10 bases, with 17 bases spanning the gap. DNA of the CDR3: TGTGCCAGCAAGGGAGATGGGGGGCCGTCACCCCTCCACTTT. Its translation is CASKGDGGPSPLHF.

The rearrangement uses TRBV30 and TRBJ2-7; the match to TRBD1 covers 10 bases. The germline gives CDR1 GTSNPN, CDR2 SVGIG (reference sequence). CDR3 size: 15 residues. With 0 bases clipped from V and 5 bases from J, the junction kept 7 bases outside the gene matches. DNA for the CDR3: TGTGCCTGGAGTGTAAGAGGGACAGGGGATAACGAGCAGTACTTC. Its protein product is CAWSVRGTGDNEQYF.

This clone was detected ten times or more. The gene calls are TRBV2 and TRBJ2-3; a weak D match, TRBD1 (7 bases). The CDR3 runs to 14 residues. The V end lost 5 bases, the J end lost 4 bases, and 13 bases lay between the germline ends. From germline, CDR1 is SNHLY and CDR2 FYNNEI. Here the CDR3 reads CASSFDREADTQYF. CDR3 nucleotide sequence: TGTGCCAGCAGTTTCGACAGGGAGGCAGATACGCAGTATTTT.

The chain employs TRBV19 and TRBJ1-1, with D unclear. This CDR3 contains 13 residues. Germline CDR1 and CDR2: LNHDA and SQIVND (reference sequence). Trimming removed 3 bases from V and 4 bases from J, with 9 bases in between. In nucleotides, the CDR3 is TGTGCCAGTAGTATTGAGAGAGGCACTGAAGCTTTCTTT. Translated: CASSIERGTEAFF.

CDR3 residues: CASSEEKRQGPSGSYNEQFF. The CDR3 nucleotides are TGTGCCAGCAGTGAAGAGAAGAGACAGGGGCCCTCCGGCTCCTACAATGAGCAGTTCTTC. The chain couples TRBV2 to TRBJ2-1; 8 nucleotides line up with TRBD1. In germline, CDR1 is SNHLY, CDR2 FYNNEI. Trimming at V came to 1 base and at J to 0 bases, leaving 14 bases not matched to a gene. CDR3 length: 20 amino acids.

The chain couples TRBV6-1 to TRBJ1-2; D is uncertain. V lost 8 bases to trimming and J lost 4 bases, with 5 bases between them. This CDR3 spans 10 amino acids. Germline CDR1 and CDR2: MNHNS and SASEGT. The CDR3 loop is CASLGYGYTF. CDR3 in DNA: TGTGCCAGCCTCGGCTATGGCTACACCTTC.

The V call is TRBV7-7, the J call TRBJ2-2; D may match TRBD1 or TRBD2 (6 bases each). The V end was cut by 4 bases, the J end by 3 bases, with 15 bases between. CDR3 length equals 16 residues. CDR1 and CDR2 (germline): SSHAT, FNYEAQ (reference sequence). CDR3 sequence reads: CASSSGRGLDTGELFF. DNA for the CDR3: TGTGCCAGCAGCTCTGGCCGGGGGCTGGACACCGGGGAGCTGTTTTTT.

The chain couples TRBV7-2 to TRBJ1-1; D perhaps matches TRBD1 (6 bases). The CDR3 covers 14 residues. The germline V gene has CDR1 SGHTA and CDR2 FQGNSA. Trimming removed 5 bases from V and 0 bases from J, with 10 bases in between. This CDR3 reads CASSPRGMNTEAFF. In DNA form, the CDR3 reads TGTGCCAGCAGCCCCAGGGGTATGAACACTGAAGCTTTCTTT. Using reference TRBV7-2 and TRBJ1-1 for the parts outside the CDR3, the full variable domain is GAGVSQSPSNKVTEKGKDVELRCDPISGHTALYWYRQSLGQGLEFLIYFQGNSAPDKSGLPSDRFSAERTGGSVSTLTIQRTQQEDSAVYLCASSPRGMNTEAFFGQGTRLTVV.